A single T cell receptor (beta chain) is shown here with its context. This sample is drawn from a study of CD8+ T cells in alopecia areata. Treatment here: oral pan-JAK inhibitor, 5-10 mg twice daily. In each case, RNA was isolated and then reverse transcribed into cDNA as the sequencing template. Data came from immunoSEQ multiplex PCR; TCRdb stores just in-frame clones and leaves some out. In the table there are hundreds of thousands of clones, 60% of which are singletons. This sequence originates from a human donor with alopecia areata. The specimen comprised CD4+ T cells sorted from blood, sampled at approximately week 51, from a patient treated with tofacitinib.

In DNA, the CDR3 is TGTGCCAGCAGAATCGAAGCGGGGGTCCGCGAGCAGTACTTC. Its translation: CASRIEAGVREQYF. The J gene is TRBJ2-7, the V gene TRBV11-3; 8 bases match TRBD2. The CDR3 spans 14 residues. Unmatched junction bases numbered 10, after V lost 6 bases and J lost 6 bases. Germline loops: CDR1 SGHNT, CDR2 YENEEA.